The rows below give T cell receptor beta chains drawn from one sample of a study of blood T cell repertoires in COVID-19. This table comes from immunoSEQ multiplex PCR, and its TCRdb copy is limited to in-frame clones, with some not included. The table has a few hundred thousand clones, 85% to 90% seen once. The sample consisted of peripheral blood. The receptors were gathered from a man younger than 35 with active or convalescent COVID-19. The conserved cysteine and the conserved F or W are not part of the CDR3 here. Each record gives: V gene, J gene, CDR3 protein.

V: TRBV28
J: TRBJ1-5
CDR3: ASYRNNQPQH

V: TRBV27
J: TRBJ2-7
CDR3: ASSSDRVYEQY

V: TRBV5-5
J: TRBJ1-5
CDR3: ASSLARTAMVQPQH

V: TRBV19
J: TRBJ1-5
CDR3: ASSQGQPQH

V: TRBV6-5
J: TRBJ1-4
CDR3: ASSLLGTLNEKLF

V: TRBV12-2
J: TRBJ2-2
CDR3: ASRLESSHGAGELF

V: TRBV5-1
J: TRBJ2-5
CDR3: ASSSGGRAAQETQY

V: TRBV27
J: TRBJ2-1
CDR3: ASSRGYNEQF

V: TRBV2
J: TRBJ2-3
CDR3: ASSVFGPTDTQY

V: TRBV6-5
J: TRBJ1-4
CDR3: ASSYRGPNEKLF

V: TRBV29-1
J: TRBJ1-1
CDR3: SVRRRDTEAF

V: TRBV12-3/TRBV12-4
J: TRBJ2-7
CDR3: ASSLTMDEQY

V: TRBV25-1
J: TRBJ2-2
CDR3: ASSDRRTGANGELF

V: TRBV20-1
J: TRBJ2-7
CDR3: SAAAYEQY

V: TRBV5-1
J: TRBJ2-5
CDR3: ASSLVVDLRDTLQETQY

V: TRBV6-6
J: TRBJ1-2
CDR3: ASSKQTVNYGYT

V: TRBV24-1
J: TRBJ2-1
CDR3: ATSDLTGGGEQF

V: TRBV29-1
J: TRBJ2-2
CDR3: SVSNTGELF

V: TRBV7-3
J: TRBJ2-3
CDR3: ASSSGLGPMDTQY

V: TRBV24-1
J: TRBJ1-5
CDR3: ATSESGTGEGQPQH

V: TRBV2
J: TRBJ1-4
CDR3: ASRGTFTNEKLF

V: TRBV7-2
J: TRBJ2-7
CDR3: ASSPSGYEQY

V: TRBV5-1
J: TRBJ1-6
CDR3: ASSAQGVGNSPLH

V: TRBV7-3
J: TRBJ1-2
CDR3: ASSLIAGGSGYT

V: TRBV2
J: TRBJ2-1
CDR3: ASSPTAGVPHNEQF

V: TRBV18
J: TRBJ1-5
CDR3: ASSPGQGGGQPQH

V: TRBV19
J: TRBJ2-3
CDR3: ASQQGATDTQY

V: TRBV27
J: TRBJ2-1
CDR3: ASSFGTSGSTEQF

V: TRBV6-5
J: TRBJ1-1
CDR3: ASSRGNEAF

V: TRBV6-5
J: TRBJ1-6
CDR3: ASSYSYGGGSPLH

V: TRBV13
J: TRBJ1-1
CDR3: ASSLEAEAF

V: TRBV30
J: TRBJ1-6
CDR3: AWTGLNSPLH

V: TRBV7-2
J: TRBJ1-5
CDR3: ASSLFLGREPQH

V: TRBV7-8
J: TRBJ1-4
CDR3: ASSFGAETREKLF

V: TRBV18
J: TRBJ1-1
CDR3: ASSLDKNTEAF

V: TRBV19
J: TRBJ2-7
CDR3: ASSEPTGVGSYEQY

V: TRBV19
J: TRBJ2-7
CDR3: ASSTSGGEQY

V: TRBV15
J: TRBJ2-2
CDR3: ATSTPGTGELF

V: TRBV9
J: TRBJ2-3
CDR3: ASSVLSGITDTQY

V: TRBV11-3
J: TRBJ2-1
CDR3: ASSYISGGKYEQF

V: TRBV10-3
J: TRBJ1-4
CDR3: AIGTGVGEKLF

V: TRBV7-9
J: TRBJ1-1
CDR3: ASSGTGFTEAF

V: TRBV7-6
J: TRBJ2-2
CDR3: ASSPRGLDTGELF

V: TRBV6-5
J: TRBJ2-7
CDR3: ASSRDTQWAYEQY

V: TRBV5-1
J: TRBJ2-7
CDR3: ASSFSPEAYEQY

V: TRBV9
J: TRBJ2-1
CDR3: ASSEISIDEQF